Detailed here is one TCR beta chain. Germline CDR1 and CDR2: SNHLY and FYNNEI. V lost 5 bases, J lost 6 bases, and 16 bases lay in between. The CDR3 is 14 amino acids. A single record per CDR3 protein comes from TCRdb applying MiXCR to the 5' RACE reads. The top ten hold roughly a fifth of the sample, which has around 250,000 distinct CDR3 sequences, approximately 9% seen once. The sample is drawn from a study of T-cell memory formation after mild COVID-19. In the study overall: Clustering of TCRs was largely donor specific.

Sequenced: PBMCs or a T cell subset sorted from them (not recorded which). This sequence was found in a man aged 18 to 29 who had mild COVID-19 (a few samples of this study predate the infection). Cell type and time point are not known. The chain carries TRBV2 and TRBJ1-2; D not resolved. The CDR3 spells CASSPTMDFNGYTF. The DNA for the CDR3 is TGTGCCAGCAGTCCGACCATGGATTTCAATGGCTACACCTTC.